The sequence of this T cell receptor beta chain was determined in a study of cytomegalovirus exposure and HLA in healthy donors. Study-wide findings and caveats: Later, an analysis found that TCR clusters from the first cohort tended to co-occur in the roughly 110 validation repertoires.

This clone was seen once. Its antigen remains unknown. Libraries were prepared by immunoSEQ multiplex PCR; TCRdb keeps only in-frame clonotypes and omits some of them. The sample lists more than 95,000 clones, about 82% occurring once. The V gene end was trimmed by 5 bases and the J gene end by 0 bases; junction bases not matched to a gene: 5. This CDR3 has 16 amino acids. Germline V CDR1 and CDR2: LNHDA, SQIVND (reference sequence). The origin of this receptor is a man between 18 and 29 years old in good health and CMV-seronegative. The sample taken for sequencing was PBMCs. The chain has TRBV19 and TRBJ2-3; TRBD1 agrees at 10 bases. The CDR3 protein is CASSPRDRGSTDTQYF. CDR3 sequence (DNA): TGTGCCAGTAGTCCCCGGGACAGGGGAAGCACAGATACGCAGTATTTT.